This TCR beta chain is from a study of cytomegalovirus exposure and HLA in healthy donors. PCR primers comprised 60 Vbeta and 13 Jbeta primers. Sequencing was performed with immunoSEQ multiplex PCR; in TCRdb, only in-frame clones are kept and a portion is missing. This table has 90,000 to 100,000 clones, approximately 77% appearing once. This receptor was identified in a female donor in good health and CMV-seronegative. The sequenced sample was PBMCs.

The CDR3 here is CASSQTGAMNTEAFF. In DNA form, the CDR3 reads TGTGCCAGCAGCCAAACAGGGGCCATGAACACTGAAGCTTTCTTT. This chain connects TRBV7-3 to TRBJ1-1; 7 bases are shared with TRBD1. The CDR3 contains 15 residues. Trimming cost V 5 bases and J 0 bases; bases outside gene matches: 6. Germline V lookup: CDR1 SGHTA, CDR2 FQGTGA. Using reference TRBV7-3 and TRBJ1-1 for the parts outside the CDR3, the full variable domain is GAGVSQTPSNKVTEKGKYVELRCDPISGHTALYWYRQSLGQGPEFLIYFQGTGAADDSGLPNDRFFAVRPEGSVSTLKIQRTERGDSAVYLCASSQTGAMNTEAFFGQGTRLTVV.